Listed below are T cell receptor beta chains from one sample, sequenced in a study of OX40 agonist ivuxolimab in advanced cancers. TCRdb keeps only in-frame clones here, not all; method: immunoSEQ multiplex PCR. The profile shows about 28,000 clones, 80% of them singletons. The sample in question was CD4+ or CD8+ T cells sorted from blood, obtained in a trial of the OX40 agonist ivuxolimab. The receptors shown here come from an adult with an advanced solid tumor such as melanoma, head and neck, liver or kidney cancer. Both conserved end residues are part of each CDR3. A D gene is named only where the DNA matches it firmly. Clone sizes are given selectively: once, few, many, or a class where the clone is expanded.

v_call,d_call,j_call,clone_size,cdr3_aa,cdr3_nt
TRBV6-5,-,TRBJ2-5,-,CASRHRNSGEETQYF,TGTGCCAGCAGACACAGGAACAGTGGGGAAGAGACCCAGTACTTC
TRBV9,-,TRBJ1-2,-,CASSTPPLYGYTF,TGTGCCAGCAGCACCCCCCCCCTCTATGGCTACACCTTC
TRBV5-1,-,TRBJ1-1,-,CASSLRGAEAFF,TGCGCCAGCAGCTTGCGGGGGGCTGAAGCTTTCTTT
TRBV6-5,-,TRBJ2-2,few,CASSYSTTSYGELFF,TGTGCCAGCAGTTACTCGACTACCTCATACGGGGAGCTGTTTTTT
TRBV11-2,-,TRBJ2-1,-,CASSINEQFF,TGTGCCAGCAGCATTAATGAGCAGTTCTTC
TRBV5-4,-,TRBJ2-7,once,CASSPSRQGREQYF,TGTGCCAGCAGCCCATCGCGACAAGGGCGCGAGCAGTACTTC
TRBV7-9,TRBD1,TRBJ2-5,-,CASSLGTGVQETQYF,TGTGCCAGCAGCTTGGGGACAGGGGTCCAAGAGACCCAGTACTTC
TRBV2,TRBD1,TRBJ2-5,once,CASSEALGGAFQETQYF,TGTGCCAGCAGTGAAGCGCTAGGGGGCGCGTTTCAAGAGACCCAGTACTTC
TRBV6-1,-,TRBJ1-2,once,CASSSGGGPYGYTF,TGTGCCAGCAGCTCGGGGGGAGGGCCCTATGGCTACACCTTC
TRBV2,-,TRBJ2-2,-,CASSTRDFGELFF,TGTGCCAGCAGCACCCGGGACTTCGGGGAGCTGTTTTTT
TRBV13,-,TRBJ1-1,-,CASSLGTVQAFF,TGTGCCAGCAGCTTAGGGACAGTTCAAGCTTTCTTT
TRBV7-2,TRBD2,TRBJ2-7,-,CASSLYPSGGVYEQYF,TGTGCCAGCAGCTTATATCCTAGCGGGGGGGTTTACGAGCAGTACTTC
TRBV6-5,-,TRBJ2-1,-,CASGSGSYNEQFF,TGTGCCAGCGGTAGCGGTTCCTACAATGAGCAGTTCTTC
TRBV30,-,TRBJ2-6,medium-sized,CAWSPDSGAANVLTF,TGTGCCTGGAGTCCGGACAGTGGCGCGGCCAACGTCCTGACTTTC
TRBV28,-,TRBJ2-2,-,CASSLYAGERELFF,TGTGCCAGCAGTTTATATGCAGGGGAGAGGGAGCTGTTTTTT
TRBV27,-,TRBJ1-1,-,CASSLSFQNTEAFF,TGTGCCAGCAGTTTATCGTTCCAGAACACTGAAGCTTTCTTT
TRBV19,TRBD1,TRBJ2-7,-,CASSIATGYAYEQYF,TGTGCCAGTAGTATCGCGACAGGGTATGCCTACGAGCAGTACTTC
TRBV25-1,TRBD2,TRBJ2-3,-,CATQTSGGADTQYF,TGTGCCACACAGACTAGCGGGGGGGCAGATACGCAGTATTTT
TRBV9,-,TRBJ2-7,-,CASSGGQGYEQYF,TGTGCCAGCAGCGGCGGGCAGGGCTACGAGCAGTACTTC
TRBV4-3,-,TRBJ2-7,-,CASSQGPYEQYF,TGCGCCAGCAGCCAAGGACCATACGAGCAGTACTTC
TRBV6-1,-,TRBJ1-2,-,CASSERLVKQRDNYGYTF,TGTGCCAGCAGTGAGAGGTTGGTAAAACAGAGGGATAACTATGGCTACACCTTC
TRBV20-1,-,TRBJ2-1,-,CSAAPNEQFF,TGCAGTGCTGCCCCGAATGAGCAGTTCTTC
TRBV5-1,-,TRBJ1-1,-,CASSLARPLNTEAFF,TGCGCCAGCAGCTTGGCCAGGCCTTTGAACACTGAAGCTTTCTTT
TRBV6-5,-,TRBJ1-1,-,CASSQGQLNTEAFF,TGTGCCAGCAGTCAAGGACAGCTGAACACTGAAGCTTTCTTT
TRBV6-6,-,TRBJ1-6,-,CASSYSNHPDSPLHF,TGTGCCAGCAGTTACTCGAATCACCCCGATTCACCCCTCCACTTT
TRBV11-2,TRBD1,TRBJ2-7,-,CASSHTGAGYYEQYF,TGTGCCAGCAGCCATACAGGGGCAGGGTACTACGAGCAGTACTTC